The 16 T cell receptor beta chains below all came from one sample that was sequenced in a study of cytomegalovirus exposure and HLA in healthy donors. It was with 60 Vbeta and 13 Jbeta primers that the PCR ran. Method: immunoSEQ multiplex PCR; TCRdb's copy keeps in-frame clones and lacks some. In the table there are 150,000 to 250,000 clones, around 79% of which are singletons. The specimen was PBMCs. Receptors were obtained from a woman in her thirties in good health and CMV-seropositive.

A note on this clone: Other DNA sequences in this specimen translate into the identical CDR3. V and J are TRBV19 and TRBJ1-5; D call uncertain. In germline, CDR1 is LNHDA, CDR2 SQIVND (reference sequence). This CDR3 spans 13 amino acids. The V end was cut by 2 bases, the J end by 4 bases, with 6 bases between. The CDR3 DNA sequence: TGTGCCAGTAGTATATCCGGGAATCAGCCCCAGCATTTT. It is translated as CASSISGNQPQHF.

This chain links TRBV5-1 with TRBJ2-3; the match to TRBD1 covers 7 bases. CDR3 length: 17 amino acids. The junction had 10 bases not matched to a gene; V was cut back by 1 base and J by 2 bases. Germline CDR1 is SGHRS and CDR2 is YFSETQ. The CDR3: CASSLRGQPKYTDTQYF. The CDR3 DNA follows: TGCGCCAGCAGCTTGAGGGGACAGCCGAAATACACAGATACGCAGTATTTT.

This sequence joins TRBV27 and TRBJ2-1; D is possibly TRBD2 (6 bases). There are 16 residues in the CDR3. Germline assignment: CDR1 MNHEY and CDR2 SMNVEV (reference sequence). V lost 1 base and J lost 2, with 12 bases in between. The CDR3 loop is CASSLYGGSPYNEQFF. CDR3 bases: TGTGCCAGCAGTTTATACGGAGGGTCCCCCTACAATGAGCAGTTCTTC.

The chain uses TRBV9 and TRBJ2-2; a weak D match, TRBD2 (6 bases). This CDR3 comprises 15 residues. V dropped 2 bases and J dropped 4 bases, with 12 bases sitting between them. The germline V gene encodes CDR1 SGDLS and CDR2 YYNGEE. As DNA, the CDR3 is TGTGCCAGCAGCGTGCGGGGTAGCCTCACCGGGGAGCTGTTTTTT. Residues: CASSVRGSLTGELFF.

The J gene is TRBJ2-2, the V gene TRBV4-2; 10 nucleotides align to TRBD1. V trimming: 5 bases; J trimming: 6 bases; junction bases outside the gene matches: 9. This CDR3 is 16 amino acids long. Germline loops: CDR1 LGHNA, CDR2 YNFKEQ. CDR3: CASSTRQGASPGELFF. The CDR3 DNA reads TGTGCCAGCAGCACACGACAGGGGGCGAGCCCCGGGGAGCTGTTTTTT.

This sequence joins TRBV7-8 and TRBJ1-4, with TRBD1 matching 7 bases. CDR3 length: 18 amino acids. V trimming: 1 base; J trimming: 0 bases; junction bases outside the gene matches: 8. Germline values: CDR1 SGHVS, CDR2 FQNEAQ. The CDR3 reads CASSLEGGTAATNEKLFF. The CDR3 region has the DNA TGTGCCAGCAGCTTAGAAGGGGGGACAGCTGCAACTAATGAAAAACTGTTTTTT.

The chain carries TRBV7-2 and TRBJ2-7, with D uncertain. The CDR3 has 15 amino acids. Germline V gene lookup returns CDR1 SGHTA and CDR2 FQGNSA. The V end lost 2 bases, the J end lost 4 bases, and 15 bases lay between the germline ends. The CDR3 nucleotides read TGTGCCAGCAGCTTAACCCCCAACCAACTTTACGAGCAGTACTTC. Translating it yields CASSLTPNQLYEQYF.

The chain links TRBV9 to TRBJ2-1; tentatively, D is TRBD2 (6 bases). Germline V CDR1 and CDR2: SGDLS, YYNGEE. The V end was cut by 0 bases, the J end by 5 bases, with 15 bases between. The CDR3 totals 16 residues. The CDR3 is CASSVGSSVFHNEQFF. CDR3 coding DNA: TGTGCCAGCAGCGTAGGGTCTAGCGTTTTCCACAATGAGCAGTTCTTC.

The chain employs TRBV19 and TRBJ1-1; 8 positions match TRBD1. V gave up 6 bases and J gave up 4 bases; unmatched junction bases: 13. The CDR3 consists of 16 residues. Looked up from germline, CDR1 is LNHDA and CDR2 is SQIVND (reference sequence). For the CDR3, the DNA is TGTGCCAGTAGAGAGACAGGGGATTGGTTGAGCACTGAAGCTTTCTTT. It encodes CASRETGDWLSTEAFF.

The chain carries TRBV6-4 and TRBJ2-2; 7 bases map to TRBD1. Germline-derived CDR1 and CDR2 are MRHNA and SNTAGT. The CDR3 covers 16 residues. Trimming took 0 bases from V and 5 from J; bases not matched to a gene: 6. Written as DNA, the CDR3 is TGTGCCAGCAGTGACTCGAGGCAGGGGGTTACCGGGGAGCTGTTTTTT. It is translated as CASSDSRQGVTGELFF.

J is TRBJ2-1 and V is TRBV27; D may be TRBD1 (6 bases). V was shortened by 6 bases and J by 0 bases, with 12 bases between the two germline ends. This CDR3 is 15 amino acids long. Germline lookup yields CDR1 MNHEY and CDR2 SMNVEV (reference sequence). The CDR3 spells CASSSDRSSYNEQFF. The CDR3 DNA reads as TGTGCCAGCAGCTCAGACAGGTCCTCCTACAATGAGCAGTTCTTC.

This chain's CDR3 is CASSEARFKQYF. For the CDR3, the DNA is TGTGCCAGCAGTGAAGCGAGATTTAAACAGTACTTC. The chain recombines TRBV6-1 with TRBJ2-4; D remains ambiguous. The CDR3 consists of 12 residues. V was clipped by 0 bases and J by 13 bases, with 10 bases between them. Germline CDR1 MNHNS, CDR2 SASEGT.

The chain recombines TRBV27 with TRBJ2-1; 8 nucleotides align to TRBD1. There are 13 residues in the CDR3. CDR1 and CDR2 (germline): MNHEY, SMNVEV (reference sequence). The V gene end was trimmed by 2 bases and the J gene end by 8 bases; junction bases not matched to a gene: 2. The CDR3: CASSLQGAHEQFF. CDR3 DNA: TGTGCCAGCAGTTTACAGGGGGCTCATGAGCAGTTCTTC.

The chain couples TRBV4-1 to TRBJ2-3; TRBD2 aligns across 14 bases. The trim removed 4 bases at V and 6 bases at J, leaving 15 bases unmatched. Germline assignment: CDR1 MGHRA and CDR2 YSYEKL. The CDR3 sequence is 19 residues long. The CDR3 region is CASSPRVFGTSGSVDTQYF. The CDR3 nucleotides are TGCGCCAGCAGCCCCCGGGTGTTCGGGACTAGCGGGAGTGTCGATACGCAGTATTTT.

CDR3 sequence: CASSLEGADTQYF. The CDR3 coding sequence is TGTGCCAGCAGCTTAGAGGGGGCAGATACGCAGTATTTT. J is TRBJ2-3 and V is TRBV5-8; perhaps TRBD1 as D (6 bases). Germline CDR1 and CDR2: SGHTS and YDEGEE. The V end lost 2 bases, the J end lost 4 bases, and 8 bases lay between the germline ends. The CDR3 sequence is 13 residues long.

The genes are TRBV15 and TRBJ1-4; 7 nucleotides agree with TRBD1. With V trimmed by 4 bases and J by 8 bases, 4 bases remained unmatched. Germline V gene data show CDR1 as LNHNV and CDR2 as YYDKDF (reference sequence). The CDR3 runs 13 residues. In nucleotides, the CDR3 is TGTGCCACCAGCAAAGGACAGGACGAAAAACTGTTTTTT. Protein: CATSKGQDEKLFF.